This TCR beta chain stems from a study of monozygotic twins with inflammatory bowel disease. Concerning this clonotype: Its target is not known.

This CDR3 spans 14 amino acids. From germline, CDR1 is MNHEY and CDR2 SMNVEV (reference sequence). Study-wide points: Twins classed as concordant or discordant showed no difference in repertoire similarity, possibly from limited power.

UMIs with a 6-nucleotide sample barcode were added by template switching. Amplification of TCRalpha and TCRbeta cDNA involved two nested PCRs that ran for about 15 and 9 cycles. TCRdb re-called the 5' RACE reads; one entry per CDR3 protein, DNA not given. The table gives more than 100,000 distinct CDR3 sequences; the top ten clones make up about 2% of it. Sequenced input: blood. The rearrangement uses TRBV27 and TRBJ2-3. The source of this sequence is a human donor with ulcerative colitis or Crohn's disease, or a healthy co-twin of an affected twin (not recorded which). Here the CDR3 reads CASRGAMDTDTQYF.